This T cell receptor (beta chain) is drawn from a study of blood T cells in healthy people across ages. Study-level background: When template switching was applied, about one barcoded beta molecule was captured per two T cells. Points from the study as a whole: In older individuals, TCR beta diversity per million T cells was lower, falling roughly linearly with age. There was no known CMV status for donors, so expanded clonotype changes were possibly confounded.

Comment on this clonotype: Antigen unknown.

A sample-barcoded 5' primer and a J-beta primer mix were used in a second PCR of about 7 to 12 cycles. Samples each returned at least 2.5 million CDR3-containing paired-end reads. TCRdb independently ran MiXCR on the 5' RACE reads; one entry per CDR3 protein. This sample has 500,000 to 600,000 distinct CDR3 sequences, with roughly 28% found just once. Trimming stripped 0 bases from V and 1 base from J, with 15 bases between. Germline CDR1 is KGHSH and CDR2 is LQKENI. The CDR3 runs 17 residues. This sequence was found in a woman aged 70 to 79 in good health. The sample consisted of blood. The chain joins TRBV18 to TRBJ1-1; perhaps TRBD1 as D (5 bases). CDR3 bases: TGTGCCAGCTCACCACCGGGTAAGGGACCGAAGAACACTGAAGCTTTCTTT. This encodes CASSPPGKGPKNTEAFF.